These T cell receptor beta chains were read from a single sample in a study of human T cells and chemical hapten exposure. TCRdb fed the RACE reads into MiXCR, producing one record per CDR3 protein. The table has under 130,000 distinct CDR3 sequences, less than 40% seen once; the top ten hold roughly 2.5%. Specimen: whole blood, collected in connection with sensitization to the hapten diphenylcyclopropenone (DPC). Receptors originate from a man aged 35-49 years with alopecia areata. Some clones in this sample may be carry-over from other donors' samples. The CDR3 runs from the conserved cysteine through the conserved F or W. A D gene is named only where the DNA matches it firmly. Some rows have no size entry. The others give once, few or many, or a class for an expanded clone.

cdr3_nt: TGTGCCAGCAGCTCTTATGGGACTAGCAGGAACAATGAGCAGTTCTTC
cdr3_aa: CASSSYGTSRNNEQFF
v_call: TRBV7-9
d_call: TRBD2
j_call: TRBJ2-1
clone_size: NA

cdr3_nt: TGTGCCAGCAGCTTTGCGGGAGTAAGCACAGATACGCAGTATTTT
cdr3_aa: CASSFAGVSTDTQYF
v_call: TRBV5-4
d_call: TRBD2
j_call: TRBJ2-3
clone_size: NA

cdr3_nt: TGTGCCAGCTCATCAGCGGGAGGGCTTGTTGAGCAGTTCTTC
cdr3_aa: CASSSAGGLVEQFF
v_call: TRBV6-2/TRBV6-3
d_call: TRBD2
j_call: TRBJ2-1
clone_size: NA

cdr3_nt: TGTGCCAGCAGCTCCACCGGGCCGTCGTCTAATGAAAAACTGTTTTTT
cdr3_aa: CASSSTGPSSNEKLFF
v_call: TRBV7-2
d_call: NA
j_call: TRBJ1-4
clone_size: few

cdr3_nt: TGTGCCAGCAGTTACTCTACCGGGACCGAGCAGTTCTTC
cdr3_aa: CASSYSTGTEQFF
v_call: TRBV6-2/TRBV6-3
d_call: NA
j_call: TRBJ2-1
clone_size: NA

cdr3_nt: TGTGCCAGCAGTTCGCAGGGGGCTAATTCACCCCTCCACTTT
cdr3_aa: CASSSQGANSPLHF
v_call: TRBV12-3/TRBV12-4
d_call: TRBD1
j_call: TRBJ1-6
clone_size: NA

cdr3_nt: TGTGCCAGCAGTTTCCGGGACGGCCAGAATGAAAAACTGTTTTTT
cdr3_aa: CASSFRDGQNEKLFF
v_call: TRBV28
d_call: NA
j_call: TRBJ1-4
clone_size: NA

cdr3_nt: TGTGCCAGCAGCCAAGAGGCCGGGCCCTCTGGAAACACCATATATTTT
cdr3_aa: CASSQEAGPSGNTIYF
v_call: TRBV7-9
d_call: NA
j_call: TRBJ1-3
clone_size: few

cdr3_nt: TGTGCCAGCAGCGGAGGTGGAGAGCAGTTCTTC
cdr3_aa: CASSGGGEQFF
v_call: TRBV9
d_call: NA
j_call: TRBJ2-1
clone_size: few

cdr3_nt: TGTGCCAGCAGTTTCCGGGGAGGTAATGAAAAACTGTTTTTT
cdr3_aa: CASSFRGGNEKLFF
v_call: TRBV12-3/TRBV12-4
d_call: NA
j_call: TRBJ1-4
clone_size: NA

cdr3_nt: TGTGCCATCAGCCTCCGTGCGGCTACTAGCACAGATACGCAGTATTTT
cdr3_aa: CAISLRAATSTDTQYF
v_call: TRBV10-3
d_call: NA
j_call: TRBJ2-3
clone_size: NA

cdr3_nt: TGCGCCAGCAGCCAAGGTCTCGGGTCAGGAGGTGGAAACACCATATATTTT
cdr3_aa: CASSQGLGSGGGNTIYF
v_call: TRBV4-1
d_call: NA
j_call: TRBJ1-3
clone_size: NA

cdr3_nt: TGCAGCGTCGGAGGACTCAATCAGCCCCAGCATTTT
cdr3_aa: CSVGGLNQPQHF
v_call: TRBV29-1
d_call: NA
j_call: TRBJ1-5
clone_size: few

cdr3_nt: TGTGCCAGCAGCCAGGGGACAGGTAATACCGGGGCCAACGTCCTGACTTTC
cdr3_aa: CASSQGTGNTGANVLTF
v_call: TRBV16
d_call: TRBD1
j_call: TRBJ2-6
clone_size: few

cdr3_nt: TGCAGTGCTAGAGTAGAACAGGGGATGGGCAATCAGCCCCAGCATTTT
cdr3_aa: CSARVEQGMGNQPQHF
v_call: TRBV20-1
d_call: TRBD1
j_call: TRBJ1-5
clone_size: few

cdr3_nt: TGCGCCAGCAGTGAGTGGCGGGAGGCTAAAGAGACCCAGTACTTC
cdr3_aa: CASSEWREAKETQYF
v_call: TRBV10-2
d_call: TRBD2
j_call: TRBJ2-5
clone_size: NA

cdr3_nt: TGTGCCAGCAGTTCTCCCGGACTAGCGGGAGGGGAGAATGAGCAGTTCTTC
cdr3_aa: CASSSPGLAGGENEQFF
v_call: TRBV28
d_call: TRBD2
j_call: TRBJ2-1
clone_size: few

cdr3_nt: TGCAGTGCTAGACATCCCGGGGAGCAGTTCTTC
cdr3_aa: CSARHPGEQFF
v_call: TRBV20-1
d_call: NA
j_call: TRBJ2-1
clone_size: few

cdr3_nt: TGCAGTGCTAGAGATCCGTCAGGGGCTAACTATGGCTACACCTTC
cdr3_aa: CSARDPSGANYGYTF
v_call: TRBV20-1
d_call: NA
j_call: TRBJ1-2
clone_size: few

cdr3_nt: TGTGCCAGCAGCCCCCCCGGCGGAAATCAGCCCCAGCATTTT
cdr3_aa: CASSPPGGNQPQHF
v_call: TRBV18
d_call: NA
j_call: TRBJ1-5
clone_size: NA